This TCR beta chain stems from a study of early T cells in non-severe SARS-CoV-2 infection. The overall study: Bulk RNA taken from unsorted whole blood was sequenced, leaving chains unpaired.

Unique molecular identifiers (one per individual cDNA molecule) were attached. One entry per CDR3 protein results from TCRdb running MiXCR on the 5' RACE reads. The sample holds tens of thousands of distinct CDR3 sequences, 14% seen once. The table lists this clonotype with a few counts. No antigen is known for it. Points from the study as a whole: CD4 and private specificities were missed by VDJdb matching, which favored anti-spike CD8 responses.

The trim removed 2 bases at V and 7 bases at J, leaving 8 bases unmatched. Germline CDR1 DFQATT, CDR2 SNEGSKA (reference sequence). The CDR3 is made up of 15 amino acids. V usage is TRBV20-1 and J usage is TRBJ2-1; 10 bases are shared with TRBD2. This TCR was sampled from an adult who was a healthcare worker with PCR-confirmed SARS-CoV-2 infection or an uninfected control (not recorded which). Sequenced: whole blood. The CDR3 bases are TGCAGTGCTAGAATGGGAGCGGGGGGGCGTAATGAGCAGTTCTTC. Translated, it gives CSARMGAGGRNEQFF.